This T cell receptor beta chain was captured by sequencing in a study of blood T cell repertoires in COVID-19. Study at large: The study drew acute and convalescent COVID-19 samples from the United States, Italy and Spain. PBMCs, B-cell-depleted T cells, or T cells provided the cDNA or gDNA that made up the material.

Authors' analysis steps: How many nucleated cells were present was estimated from reference gene primer amplification. Using immunoSEQ multiplex PCR, the repertoire was profiled, and TCRdb retains in-frame clones only, with some absent. V and J calls and clone size are copied from that table; D and trimming were computed from the DNA. The table includes about 69,000 clones, approximately 80% detected once. A Seattle source enrolled patients during active infection and followed them longitudinally. This CDR3 is built from 12 residues. V lost 8 bases and J lost 7, with 11 bases in between. CDR1 is LNHNV and CDR2 is YYDKDF in the germline V gene (reference sequence).

The chain combines TRBV15 with TRBJ1-4; D is possibly TRBD1 (6 bases). The sequenced sample was peripheral blood. The origin of this receptor is a man aged 45-65 years with COVID-19, enrolled during active disease. The CDR3 sequence is CATARTAEKLFF. In DNA, the CDR3 is TGTGCCACCGCCCGGACAGCTGAAAAACTGTTTTTT.